This T cell receptor beta chain was recovered during a study of cytomegalovirus exposure and HLA in healthy donors. Study information: From donors who were HLA-typed, an early data release held 81 million or so unique TCRs. Falling in the Caucasian-associated ancestry cluster were 81% of approximately 410 genotyped donors.

The CDR3 consists of 17 residues. The V segment lost 5 bases and the J segment 7 bases; nucleotides outside the gene matches: 13. Germline V gives CDR1 SGHTA, CDR2 FQGTGA. Overall study results and limits: Presence/absence comparisons presumed near-even sequencing depth among donors. Later, an analysis showed that TCR beta chains associated with HLA were more clonally expanded than others that were equally common.

The PCR used 60 Vbeta and 13 Jbeta primers. Sequencing used immunoSEQ multiplex PCR; TCRdb keeps in-frame clones, though not all of them. The sample yields 130,000 or so clones, 75% to 80% seen once. Regarding this clone: Its antigen is not identified.

The sequence was collected from a woman between 55 and 75 years old in good health and CMV-seronegative. The J gene is TRBJ2-1, the V gene TRBV7-3; TRBD2 matches 11 bases. Sequencing input: PBMCs. This chain's CDR3 is CASSPLAGASGMNEQFF. Here the CDR3 DNA reads TGTGCCAGCAGCCCACTAGCGGGGGCCTCGGGCATGAATGAGCAGTTCTTC.